The rows below give T cell receptor beta chains drawn from one sample of a study of blood T cell repertoires in COVID-19. Measured with immunoSEQ multiplex PCR; TCRdb has only the in-frame clones, and not every one. The table lists roughly 78,000 clones, approximately 89% of them singletons, with approximately 1.8% in the top ten. Sequenced material: peripheral blood. The source is a woman in her sixties or seventies with acute or convalescent COVID-19. The CDR3 runs from the conserved cysteine through the conserved F or W. The D gene is left open where the match is weak. Rows give clone size only sometimes, using once, few, many, or a class for an expanded clone.

v_gene: TRBV18; d_gene: TRBD1; len: 16; abundance: few; j_gene: TRBJ1-1; CDR3aa: CASSPPRQGFNTEAFF; CDR3nt: TGTGCCAGCTCACCACCGCGACAGGGATTTAACACTGAAGCTTTCTTT
v_gene: TRBV27; d_gene: .; len: 14; abundance: once; j_gene: TRBJ2-3; CDR3aa: CASSLSASTDTQYF; CDR3nt: TGTGCCAGCAGTTTATCGGCCAGCACAGATACGCAGTATTTT
v_gene: TRBV13; d_gene: TRBD2; len: 16; abundance: .; j_gene: TRBJ2-7; CDR3aa: CASRRGGSGSSYEQYF; CDR3nt: TGTGCCAGCAGACGCGGGGGTAGCGGGAGCTCCTACGAGCAGTACTTC
v_gene: TRBV28; d_gene: TRBD1; len: 13; abundance: .; j_gene: TRBJ1-6; CDR3aa: CASSGTVYSPLHF; CDR3nt: TGTGCCAGCAGTGGGACAGTTTATTCACCCCTCCACTTT
v_gene: TRBV18; d_gene: TRBD1; len: 15; abundance: .; j_gene: TRBJ2-1; CDR3aa: CASSQTGGFAHEQFF; CDR3nt: TGTGCCAGCTCACAGACAGGGGGCTTTGCTCATGAGCAGTTCTTC
v_gene: TRBV5-1; d_gene: TRBD1; len: 12; abundance: .; j_gene: TRBJ2-4; CDR3aa: CASSPSEGALHF; CDR3nt: TGCGCCAGCAGCCCTAGTGAGGGGGCCCTACACTTC
v_gene: TRBV25-1; d_gene: TRBD1; len: 16; abundance: .; j_gene: TRBJ1-1; CDR3aa: CASSERRTGKSAEAFF; CDR3nt: TGTGCCAGCAGTGAGAGAAGGACAGGGAAATCGGCTGAAGCTTTCTTT
v_gene: TRBV19; d_gene: .; len: 17; abundance: .; j_gene: TRBJ1-2; CDR3aa: CASSRSRTGEIYYGYTF; CDR3nt: TGTGCCAGTAGTAGAAGTCGAACAGGCGAGATTTACTATGGCTACACCTTC
v_gene: TRBV7-3; d_gene: .; len: 14; abundance: .; j_gene: TRBJ1-1; CDR3aa: CASSLLGARTEAFF; CDR3nt: TGTGCCAGCAGCCTTCTGGGGGCGCGGACTGAAGCTTTCTTT
v_gene: TRBV20-1; d_gene: .; len: 14; abundance: once; j_gene: TRBJ2-7; CDR3aa: CSASGRDTPYEQYF; CDR3nt: TGCAGTGCTAGTGGCAGGGACACTCCCTACGAGCAGTACTTC
v_gene: TRBV4-1; d_gene: .; len: 17; abundance: .; j_gene: TRBJ1-4; CDR3aa: CASSQDTPRGGSEKLFF; CDR3nt: TGCGCCAGCAGCCAAGATACCCCCAGGGGAGGGAGCGAAAAACTGTTTTTT
v_gene: TRBV6-1; d_gene: .; len: 14; abundance: .; j_gene: TRBJ1-2; CDR3aa: CASSEISESGGYTF; CDR3nt: TGTGCCAGCAGTGAAATATCGGAGTCCGGTGGCTACACCTTC
v_gene: TRBV28; d_gene: .; len: 15; abundance: .; j_gene: TRBJ1-3; CDR3aa: CASSSQGGSGNTIYF; CDR3nt: TGTGCCAGCAGCTCGCAAGGGGGCTCTGGAAACACCATATATTTT
v_gene: TRBV5-4; d_gene: TRBD2; len: 16; abundance: .; j_gene: TRBJ2-3; CDR3aa: CASSNQRETVTDTQYF; CDR3nt: TGTGCCAGCAGCAATCAGCGGGAGACCGTCACAGATACGCAGTATTTT
v_gene: TRBV15; d_gene: TRBD1; len: 14; abundance: .; j_gene: TRBJ1-2; CDR3aa: CATSRGQGDYGYTF; CDR3nt: TGTGCCACCAGCAGAGGACAGGGCGACTATGGCTACACCTTC
v_gene: TRBV11-3; d_gene: TRBD2; len: 19; abundance: .; j_gene: TRBJ2-7; CDR3aa: CASSFTGLADNPSSYEQYF; CDR3nt: TGTGCCAGCAGCTTCACGGGACTAGCGGACAACCCCTCCTCCTACGAGCAGTACTTC
v_gene: TRBV19; d_gene: TRBD1; len: 15; abundance: few; j_gene: TRBJ1-5; CDR3aa: CASRGQGASNQPQHF; CDR3nt: TGTGCCAGTAGGGGACAGGGGGCTAGCAATCAGCCCCAGCATTTT
v_gene: TRBV5-1; d_gene: .; len: 15; abundance: few; j_gene: TRBJ2-7; CDR3aa: CASSLRQGGSYEQYF; CDR3nt: TGCGCCAGCAGCTTAAGACAGGGAGGCTCCTACGAGCAGTACTTC
v_gene: TRBV28; d_gene: .; len: 13; abundance: .; j_gene: TRBJ1-2; CDR3aa: CASSSERMSGYTF; CDR3nt: TGTGCCAGCAGTTCCGAGAGAATGAGTGGCTACACCTTC
v_gene: TRBV18; d_gene: TRBD2; len: 15; abundance: .; j_gene: TRBJ2-3; CDR3aa: CASSPTSRYTDTQYF; CDR3nt: TGTGCCAGCTCCCCGACTAGCCGCTACACAGATACGCAGTATTTT
v_gene: TRBV10-3; d_gene: TRBD1; len: 13; abundance: .; j_gene: TRBJ1-2; CDR3aa: CAIDRGLNYGYTF; CDR3nt: TGTGCCATCGACAGGGGGCTCAACTATGGCTACACCTTC
v_gene: TRBV18; d_gene: .; len: 14; abundance: .; j_gene: TRBJ2-5; CDR3aa: CASSPPAGKETQYF; CDR3nt: TGTGCCAGCTCACCACCCGCAGGGAAGGAGACCCAGTACTTC
v_gene: TRBV3-1/TRBV3-2; d_gene: TRBD2; len: 15; abundance: .; j_gene: TRBJ2-1; CDR3aa: CASSQVAGGYNEQFF; CDR3nt: TGTGCCAGCAGCCAAGTAGCGGGGGGGTACAATGAGCAGTTCTTC
v_gene: TRBV4-1; d_gene: TRBD1; len: 17; abundance: .; j_gene: TRBJ1-2; CDR3aa: CASSQDSRDRVLGGYTF; CDR3nt: TGCGCCAGCAGCCAAGATAGCCGGGACAGGGTTCTAGGGGGCTACACCTTC